This T cell receptor (beta chain) was recorded in a study of control samples from healthy donors and cancer patients. The CDR3 covers 13 residues. Trimming stripped 6 bases from V and 9 bases from J, with 17 bases between. CDR1 and CDR2 from the germline V gene are MNHEY and SVGAGI. TCRdb keeps only in-frame clones here, not all; method: immunoSEQ multiplex PCR. The sample records about 51,000 clones, roughly 80% being singletons. V usage is TRBV6-5 and J usage is TRBJ1-2; D might be TRBD1 (5 bases). The sample comprised blood. The clonotype originates from an older man in good health. CDR3 amino acids: CASSPGPGWRYTF. The CDR3 nucleotides are TGTGCCAGCAGCCCGGGACCAGGGTGGCGCTACACCTTC.